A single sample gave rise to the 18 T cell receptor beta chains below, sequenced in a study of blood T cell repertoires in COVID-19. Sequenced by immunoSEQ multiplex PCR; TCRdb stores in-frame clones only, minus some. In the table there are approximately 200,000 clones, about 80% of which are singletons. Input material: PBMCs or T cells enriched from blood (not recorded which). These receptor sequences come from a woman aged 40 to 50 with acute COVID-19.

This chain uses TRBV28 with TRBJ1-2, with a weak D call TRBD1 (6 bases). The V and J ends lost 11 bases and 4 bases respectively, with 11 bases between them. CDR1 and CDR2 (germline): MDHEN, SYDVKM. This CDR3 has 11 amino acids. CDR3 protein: CASGGGYGYTF. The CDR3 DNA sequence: TGTGCCTCGGGGGGCGGCTATGGCTACACCTTC.

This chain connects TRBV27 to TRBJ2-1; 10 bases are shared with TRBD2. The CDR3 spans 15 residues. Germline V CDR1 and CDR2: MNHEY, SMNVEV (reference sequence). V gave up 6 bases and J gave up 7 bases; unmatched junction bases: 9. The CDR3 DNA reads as TGTGCCAGCAGAAATAGCGGGGGGAGGAAGAATGAGCAGTTCTTC. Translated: CASRNSGGRKNEQFF.

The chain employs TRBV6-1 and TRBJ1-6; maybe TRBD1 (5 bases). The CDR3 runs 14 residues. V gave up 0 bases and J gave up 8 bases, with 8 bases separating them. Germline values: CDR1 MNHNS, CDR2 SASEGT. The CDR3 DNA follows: TGTGCCAGCAGTGAAGCAGGGGTCGATTCACCCCTCCACTTT. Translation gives CASSEAGVDSPLHF.

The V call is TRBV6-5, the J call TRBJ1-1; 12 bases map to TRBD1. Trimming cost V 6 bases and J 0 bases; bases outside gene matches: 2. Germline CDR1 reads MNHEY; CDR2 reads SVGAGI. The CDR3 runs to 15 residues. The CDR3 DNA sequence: TGTGCCAGCAGAGGGACAGGGGGCGTGAACACTGAAGCTTTCTTT. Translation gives CASRGTGGVNTEAFF.

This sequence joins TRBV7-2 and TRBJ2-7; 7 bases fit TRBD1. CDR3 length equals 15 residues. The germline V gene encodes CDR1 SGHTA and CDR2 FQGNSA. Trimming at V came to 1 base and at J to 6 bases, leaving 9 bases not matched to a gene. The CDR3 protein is CASSLGPGTEGEQYF. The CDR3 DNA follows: TGTGCCAGCAGCTTAGGCCCCGGGACAGAAGGCGAGCAGTACTTC.

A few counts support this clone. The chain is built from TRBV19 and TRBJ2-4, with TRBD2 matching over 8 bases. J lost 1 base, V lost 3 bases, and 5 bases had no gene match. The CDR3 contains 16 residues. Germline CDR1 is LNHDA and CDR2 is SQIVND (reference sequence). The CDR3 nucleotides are TGTGCCAGTAGTATCGGGGGGGCGAGGGCCAAAAACATTCAGTACTTC. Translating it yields CASSIGGARAKNIQYF.

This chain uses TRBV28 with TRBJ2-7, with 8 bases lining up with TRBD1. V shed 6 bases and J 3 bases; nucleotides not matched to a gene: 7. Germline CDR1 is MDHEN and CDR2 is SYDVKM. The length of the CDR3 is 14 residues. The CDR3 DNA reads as TGTGCCAGCAGCCTTTGGACAGGGCGCTACGAGCAGTACTTC. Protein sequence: CASSLWTGRYEQYF.

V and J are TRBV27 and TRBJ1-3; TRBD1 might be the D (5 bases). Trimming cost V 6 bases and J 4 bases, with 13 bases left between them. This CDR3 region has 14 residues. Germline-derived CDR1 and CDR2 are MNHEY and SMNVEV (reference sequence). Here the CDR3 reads CASRPTGGGNTIYF. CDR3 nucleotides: TGTGCCAGCAGACCCACCGGGGGAGGAAACACCATATATTTT.

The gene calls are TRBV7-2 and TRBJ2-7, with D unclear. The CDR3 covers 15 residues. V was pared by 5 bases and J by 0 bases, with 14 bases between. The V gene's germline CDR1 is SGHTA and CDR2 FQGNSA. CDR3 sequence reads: CASSPGALSSYEQYF. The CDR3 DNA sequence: TGTGCCAGCAGCCCCGGTGCCCTGAGCTCCTACGAGCAGTACTTC.

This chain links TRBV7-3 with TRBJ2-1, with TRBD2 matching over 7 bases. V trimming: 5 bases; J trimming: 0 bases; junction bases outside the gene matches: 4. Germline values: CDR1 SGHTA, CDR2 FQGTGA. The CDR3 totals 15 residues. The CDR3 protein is CASSTGGSSYNEQFF. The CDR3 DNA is TGTGCCAGCAGCACGGGGGGAAGCTCCTACAATGAGCAGTTCTTC. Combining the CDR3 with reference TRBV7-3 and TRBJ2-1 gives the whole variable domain GAGVSQTPSNKVTEKGKYVELRCDPISGHTALYWYRQSLGQGPEFLIYFQGTGAADDSGLPNDRFFAVRPEGSVSTLKIQRTERGDSAVYLCASSTGGSSYNEQFFGPGTRLTVL.

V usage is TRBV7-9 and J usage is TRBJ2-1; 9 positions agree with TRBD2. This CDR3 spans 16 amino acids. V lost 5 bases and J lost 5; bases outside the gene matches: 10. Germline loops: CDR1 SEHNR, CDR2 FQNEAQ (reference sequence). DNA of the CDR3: TGTGCCAGCAGCCCGAATAGCGGGAGACTCAACAATGAGCAGTTCTTC. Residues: CASSPNSGRLNNEQFF.

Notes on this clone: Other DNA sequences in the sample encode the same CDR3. In DNA, the CDR3 is TGCAGCGTTGGAGGTAGGAATCAGCCCCAGCATTTT. It translates to CSVGGRNQPQHF. V usage is TRBV29-1 and J usage is TRBJ1-5, with D unclear. Looked up from germline, CDR1 is SQVTM and CDR2 is ANQGSEA. V lost 4 bases and J lost 4, with 8 bases in between. The CDR3 runs to 12 residues.

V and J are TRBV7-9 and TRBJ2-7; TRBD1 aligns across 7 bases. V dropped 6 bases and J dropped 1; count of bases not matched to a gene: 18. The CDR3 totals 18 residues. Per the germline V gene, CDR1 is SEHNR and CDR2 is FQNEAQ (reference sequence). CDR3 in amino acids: CASSFLGQGTDGSYEQYF. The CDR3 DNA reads TGTGCCAGCAGTTTCCTCGGTCAGGGGACAGACGGATCCTACGAGCAGTACTTC.

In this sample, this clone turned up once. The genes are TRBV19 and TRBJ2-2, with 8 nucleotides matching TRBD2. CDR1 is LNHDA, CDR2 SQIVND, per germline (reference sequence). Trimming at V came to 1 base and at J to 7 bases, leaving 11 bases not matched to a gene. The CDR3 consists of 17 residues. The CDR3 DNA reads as TGTGCCAGTAGTATAGGGAGGCGAGCGGGAGTAGGCGGGGAGCTGTTTTTT. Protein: CASSIGRRAGVGGELFF. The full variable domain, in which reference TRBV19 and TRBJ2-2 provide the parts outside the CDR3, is DGGITQSPKYLFRKEGQNVTLSCEQNLNHDAMYWYRQDPGQGLRLIYYSQIVNDFQKGDIAEGYSVSREKKESFPLTVTSAQKNPTAFYLCASSIGRRAGVGGELFFGEGSRLTVL.

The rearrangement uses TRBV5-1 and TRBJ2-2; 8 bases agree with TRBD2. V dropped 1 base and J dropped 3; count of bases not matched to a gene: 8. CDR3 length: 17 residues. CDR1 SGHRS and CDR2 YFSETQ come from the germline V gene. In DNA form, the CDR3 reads TGCGCCAGCAGCTTGTCGCTGTCGGGAGGGTACACCGGGGAGCTGTTTTTT. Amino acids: CASSLSLSGGYTGELFF.

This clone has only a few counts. The CDR3 loop reads CASSVTSYGYTF. Here the CDR3 DNA reads TGTGCCAGCAGTGTGACTTCCTATGGCTACACCTTC. The chain carries TRBV2 and TRBJ1-2; D not resolved. The germline CDR1 and CDR2 sequences are SNHLY and FYNNEI. The CDR3 extends over 12 amino acids. Trimming removed 4 bases at V and 4 bases at J, with 7 bases between.

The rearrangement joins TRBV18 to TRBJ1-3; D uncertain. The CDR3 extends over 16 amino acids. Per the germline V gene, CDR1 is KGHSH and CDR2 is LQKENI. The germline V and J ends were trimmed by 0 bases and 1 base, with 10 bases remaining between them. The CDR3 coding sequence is TGTGCCAGCTCACCACCGGCGGGGATGTCTGGAAACACCATATATTTT. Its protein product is CASSPPAGMSGNTIYF. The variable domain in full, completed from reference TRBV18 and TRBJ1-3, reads NAGVMQNPRHLVRRRGQEARLRCSPMKGHSHVYWYRQLPEEGLKFMVYLQKENIIDESGMPKERFSAEFPKEGPSILRIQQVVRGDSAAYFCASSPPAGMSGNTIYFGEGSWLTVV.

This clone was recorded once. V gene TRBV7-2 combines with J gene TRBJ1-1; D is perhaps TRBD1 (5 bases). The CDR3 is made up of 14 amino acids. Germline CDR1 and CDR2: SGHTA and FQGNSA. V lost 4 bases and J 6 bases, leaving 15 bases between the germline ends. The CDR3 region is CASSSGGVRPEAFF. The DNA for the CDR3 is TGTGCCAGCAGCTCGGGGGGGGTTCGGCCTGAAGCTTTCTTT.